The T cell receptor (beta chain) described here comes from a study of cytomegalovirus exposure and HLA in healthy donors (dated by TCRdb to the late 2010s). Regarding the study in general: In an earlier analysis of some 550 of the donors, approximately 300 Gb of sequence data and 90 million to 120 million unique TCR beta sequences from about 179 million T cells were reported. About 310 gigabases of sequencing data and roughly 90 million unique TCR sequences were included in an early release covering roughly 600 HLA-typed donors. Of the approximately 400 genotyped donors, roughly 85% fell in the genetic ancestry cluster associated with self-reported Caucasian donors. The aim of the study was to test whether cataloging public T cell receptors could identify signatures of past pathogen exposure. The study profiled the T cell repertoires of 500 to 800 subjects by immunosequencing and related them to cytomegalovirus serostatus. Along with the roughly 670-subject first cohort, a separate validation cohort of over a hundred different subjects was used. High-throughput TCR immunosequencing, statistical association of individual TCRs with disease status, and machine learning were combined to predict cytomegalovirus infection status. A later analysis re-examined previously published TCR beta repertoires from 610 or so donors and added high-resolution HLA genotyping to investigate patterns of TCR occurrence. The later analysis used no new phenotypic data to find candidate immune exposures, relying instead on TCR beta sequences and their occurrence across donors. To decide whether each TCR beta V gene segment behaved as functional or pseudogenic, an earlier analysis of some 570 of the donors relied on high-throughput TCR beta sequencing. Donor age, sex, ethnicity and CMV serostatus were compiled together with the repertoire data. A later genetic analysis used genome-wide SNP genotypes for about 60% of the roughly 700 donors, treating that subset as a discovery cohort. Every discovery cohort repertoire had been produced on one sequencing platform. Class I and class II HLA loci were covered by the typing at four-digit resolution. Typing coverage varied by locus: 629-630 donors for A, B, C, DRB1 and DQB1; more than 500 for DQA1; 606 for DPA1; about 450 for DPB1. Roughly five DR-DQ haplotypes were handled as single units for association and clustering, since linkage in the cohort was strong. Across 398 genotyped donors of the cohort, an average of roughly 250,000 unique TCR beta nucleotide sequences per donor were sequenced, and about a sixth of those sequences were non-productive. What the work shows at the level of the full study, not this receptor alone: An association between a missense DCLRE1C variant and V-gene and J-gene trimming of TCR beta chains was found in a later genetic analysis and replicated in an independent cohort. Some IMGT-functional V segments, including TRBV6-2 and TRBV6-3, could not be told apart with the 87-base-pair reads, so those segments were excluded. While some public TCRs were present in many individuals, most TCR sequences turned up only very rarely across donors. Most CMV-associated TCR beta chains appeared to be HLA-restricted in a later analysis, and the HLA associations seemed to be driven largely by CMV exposure. The earlier analysis of some 560 of the donors excluded roughly 17 rarely observed V segments, including chromosome 9 orphons, because counts were too low. A group of highly shared sequence variants was considered likely to be a technical artifact of the sequencing pipeline. For the cohort, immune exposure information was limited to CMV serostatus. Compared with equally common non-associated chains, HLA-associated TCR beta chains in a later analysis were more clonally expanded and had lower generation probabilities. Correlated functional status among segregating V segments might reflect linkage disequilibrium, but an unknown experimental factor could not be ruled out. Sequencing depth was assumed to be roughly uniform across donors in the presence/absence analyses, though that assumption may not hold. Several of the top co-occurrence clusters appeared to be linked to parvovirus B19, influenza, CMV and Epstein-Barr virus, according to a later analysis. A few of the identified cytomegalovirus-associated TCR beta chains were confirmed in vitro to be specific for cytomegalovirus antigens. A further reported finding was that TCR beta sequences accurately predicted the HLA-A and HLA-B alleles for most subjects in the first cohort. When HLA alleles, especially DR and DQ, strongly co-occurred, attributing TCR associations to individual alleles was difficult. In this cohort, only TCR beta chains were sequenced, and detectable features were limited by the absence of alpha or paired-chain data. An earlier analysis of several hundred of the donors showed that most TCR beta V segments appeared in productive rearrangements either about 90% or about 30% of the time, which broadly matched IMGT annotations. A later analysis found that TCR association rates varied across HLA loci, with DRB1 alleles showing the most associated TCRs and HLA-C alleles the fewest. It was suggested by the authors that the approach could potentially be generalized to other disease states and immunological phenotypes. Because HLA typing was unavailable for some donors at each locus, only the typed subset was used in association tests. The study gave a list of about 160 TCR beta chains associated with cytomegalovirus. Specific HLA alleles were associated with 16,951 TCR beta sequences at a false discovery rate of 0.05 in a later analysis. Compared with the approximately 600-donor mean, donors in an Asian-associated ancestry cluster had fewer N-insertions in productive TCRs, according to a later genetic analysis. Cytomegalovirus status was reported to be diagnosed by the classifier with high specificity and sensitivity in both the original and validation cohorts.

In total, fewer than 750 healthy bone marrow donors made up the cohort. All cohort members were sampled while nominally healthy, although unrecorded immune exposures were likely present. The donor tested CMV seropositive and was one of the 289 seropositive cohort members. A peripheral blood sample was provided by each donor, and peripheral blood mononuclear cells were used for TCR beta sequencing. Genomic DNA was extracted from the blood cell samples with the Qiagen DNeasy Blood Extraction Kit. Receptor amplification or capture employed the immunoSEQ multiplex PCR assay. The multiplex PCR relied on a mix of 60 forward primers for TCR Vbeta segments and 13 reverse primers for TCR Jbeta segments. A multiplex PCR assay on genomic DNA amplified the CDR3 region of rearranged TCR beta genes. Amplified TCR beta libraries were sequenced as 87-base-pair reads on the Illumina HiSeq System. The source study handled its data this way. A later analysis tallied about 77 million unique TCR beta chains across the 610 or so repertoires, and about 10 million of those chains were shared by two or more donors. Raw reads were error-corrected and collapsed into unique sequences by a nearest-neighbor algorithm in which closely related sequences were merged to remove PCR and sequencing errors. To assign V, D and J gene segments, CDR3 sequences were aligned to IMGT reference sequences. Each retained sequence needed at least a six-nucleotide match to both a V gene segment and a J gene segment. Rearrangements were called productive when the CDR3 lacked stop codons and stayed in frame with V and J; all others were non-productive. CDR3 was defined by IMGT convention, running from the second conserved V-encoded cysteine to the conserved J-encoded phenylalanine. Sequences without an unambiguous match to a single V gene segment were excluded from the earlier analysis of 587 of the donors. An earlier analysis of just under 600 of the donors called V segments functional above 56.7% productive rearrangements and segregating when the between-donor standard deviation exceeded 5%. To diagnose cytomegalovirus status from the catalog of TCR beta chain sequences, a statistical classification framework was built. A later analysis assigned V and J genes by comparing TCR nucleotide sequences with IMGT/GENE-DB human TR gene sequences. Using the TCRdist pipeline, a later analysis assigned CDR3 sequences along with most-parsimonious VDJ recombination scenarios. A later analysis defined each TCR beta chain by its CDR3 amino acid sequence plus V-gene family, and excluded reads lacking a unique V-gene family. To address suspected cross-contamination and a sequencing artifact, a later analysis removed some 620 highly shared, low-generation-probability nucleotide sequences. In a later analysis, a clonal expansion index was calculated for each public chain from normalized within-repertoire ranks of inferred template counts. In a later analysis, generation probabilities were computed using a VDJ recombination model fitted to out-of-frame rearrangements, and the results were checked against IGoR. A later analysis scored TCR-TCR, TCR-HLA and TCR-CMV co-occurrence with hypergeometric tests, applying a repertoire-size bias correction to TCR pairs. A later analysis estimated false discovery rates by permuting HLA or CMV assignments 20 times. In a later analysis, co-occurring TCRs were grouped with DBSCAN, and TCRdist sequence similarity was added when clustering was performed within HLA-allele-positive subsets. For co-occurrence clustering, repertoires with fewer than 30,000 or more than 120,000 public chains were excluded, along with about five repertoires with anomalous nucleotide sharing. TCRdb retrieved this table from immuneACCESS and kept in-frame rearrangements only. Not all clones are present; in checked studies, unresolved V genes account for under half, and no reason is known for the remainder. The V and J calls and clone size are taken from that table; D and trimming were inferred from the DNA. In this sample the table shows around 120,000 clones, approximately 79% of which occur a single time. Together, the top ten hold around 15% of the sample.

Concerning this clone: Its target antigen remains unknown. No much larger clone is present one base from it, and per-base qualities are unavailable.

There are 15 amino acids in the CDR3, from cysteine to phenylalanine inclusive. The sequence is cut down to CDR3 DNA, 45 bases in frame from base 1. The germline V gene specifies KGHSH as CDR1 and LQKENI as CDR2. For this chain, trimming is 2 bases at the V end and 7 bases at the J end, and the number of junction bases without a gene match is 7. The sequence is built from TRBV18 and TRBJ1-4; 7 junctional bases match TRBD1. The clonotype originates from a man in his fifties or sixties in good health and CMV-seropositive. Source material: PBMCs. For the CDR3, the sequence is CASSPDRDRSEKLFF. The DNA reads TGTGCCAGCTCACCAGACAGGGATCGTAGTGAAAAACTGTTTTTT.